The following is a T cell receptor beta chain sequence with its context. Profiled with immunoSEQ multiplex PCR; TCRdb holds only in-frame clones, not every one. The data show around 39,000 clones, around 90% seen once. Germline assignment: CDR1 SGHRS and CDR2 YFSETQ. Between the trimmed V and J ends, which lost 2 bases and 5 bases, there was a span of 6 bases. The length of the CDR3 is 12 residues. This record comes from a study of blood T cell repertoires in COVID-19. This TCR derives from a human donor in a cohort sampled during active COVID-19. The sequenced sample was peripheral blood. The chain combines TRBV5-1 with TRBJ2-3; a weak D match, TRBD2 (6 bases). The CDR3 sequence: CASSFGGDTQYF. In nucleotides, the CDR3 is TGCGCCAGCAGCTTCGGGGGAGATACGCAGTATTTT.